The 17 T cell receptor beta chains below come from one sample, sequenced in a study of blood T cells in healthy people across ages. Using a J-beta primer mix together with a sample-barcoded 5' primer, a second PCR was run for roughly 7 to 11 cycles. TCRdb re-called the 5' RACE reads through MiXCR, storing one row per CDR3 protein. The sample carries roughly 2 million distinct CDR3 sequences, around half recorded once. The sample taken for sequencing was blood. Receptor source: a woman between 35 and 50 years old in good health.

This clonotype showed up just once. The rearrangement joins TRBV3-1 to TRBJ2-1, with TRBD2 identical over 13 bases. From germline, CDR1 is LGHDT and CDR2 YNNKEL (reference sequence). With V trimmed by 4 bases and J by 8 bases, 5 bases remained unmatched. The CDR3 loop spans 15 amino acids. The DNA for the CDR3 is TGTGCCAGCAGCCCGACTAGCGGGGGGATTGATGAGCAGTTCTTC. As protein: CASSPTSGGIDEQFF.

This clonotype came up a few times. In nucleotides, the CDR3 is TGTGCCACCAGTGACCCCGGACGGACAGATACGCAGTATTTT. Protein: CATSDPGRTDTQYF. This sequence joins TRBV24-1 and TRBJ2-3; D unresolved. CDR3 length: 14 amino acids. With 4 bases removed from V and 3 bases from J, the gap between germline ends came to 10 bases. From germline, CDR1 is KGHDR and CDR2 SFDVKD.

This sequence joins TRBV6-2 or TRBV6-3 and TRBJ1-4; tentatively, D is TRBD1 (6 bases). The CDR3 is made up of 15 amino acids. V shed 6 bases and J shed 5 bases, with 16 bases lying between them. Per germline, CDR1 MNHEY and CDR2 SVGEGT. The CDR3 DNA sequence: TGTGCCAGCAGCCGTGGACAGACTGCAAATGAAAAACTGTTTTTT. This encodes CASSRGQTANEKLFF.

This rearrangement joins TRBV12-3 or TRBV12-4 to TRBJ1-2; D remains unclear. V was pared by 7 bases and J by 0 bases, with 9 bases between. CDR3 length: 13 residues. CDR3 sequence: CASIGSANYGYTF. Here the CDR3 DNA reads TGTGCCAGCATAGGGTCCGCTAACTATGGCTACACCTTC.

The chain has TRBV7-2 and TRBJ2-5; 9 bases line up with TRBD1. Germline CDR1 SGHTA, CDR2 FQGNSA. J lost 7 bases, V lost 3 bases, and 6 bases had no gene match. The CDR3 sequence is 14 residues long. This CDR3 reads CASSFQDRGGTQYF. In DNA, the CDR3 is TGTGCCAGCAGCTTCCAGGACAGGGGAGGGACCCAGTACTTC.

This clonotype was detected a few times. This chain connects TRBV12-5 to TRBJ2-5, with 7 bases matching TRBD1. V lost 4 bases to trimming and J lost 2 bases; unmatched junction nucleotides: 1. The germline V gene encodes CDR1 LGHNT and CDR2 FRNRAP. The CDR3 is 13 amino acids. CDR3 residues: CASGSRGQETQYF. CDR3 bases: TGTGCTAGTGGTTCCAGGGGGCAAGAGACCCAGTACTTC. The full variable domain, rest sourced from reference TRBV12-5 and TRBJ2-5, is DARVTQTPRHKVTEMGQEVTMRCQPILGHNTVFWYRQTMMQGLELLAYFRNRAPLDDSGMPKDRFSAEMPDATLATLKIQPSEPRDSAVYFCASGSRGQETQYFGPGTRLLVL.

The chain carries TRBV4-3 and TRBJ2-2; TRBD1 agrees at 9 bases. There are 18 residues in the CDR3. Trimming cost V 3 bases and J 4 bases; bases outside gene matches: 12. The germline V gene has CDR1 LGHNA and CDR2 YSLEER. The CDR3 sequence is CASSHDILGQGSTGELFF. CDR3 nucleotides: TGCGCCAGCAGCCACGATATTCTGGGACAGGGAAGCACCGGGGAGCTGTTTTTT.

This clonotype was detected only a few times. This CDR3 is CASSDEGGTNEQFF. CDR3 in DNA: TGTGCCAGCAGTGACGAGGGAGGGACAAATGAGCAGTTCTTC. The rearrangement joins TRBV6-4 to TRBJ2-1; possibly TRBD2 for D (7 bases). The V gene lost 2 bases and the J gene lost 7 bases, with 12 bases spanning the gap. Germline values: CDR1 MRHNA, CDR2 SNTAGT. The CDR3 covers 14 residues.

This chain joins TRBV6-2 or TRBV6-3 and TRBJ2-7, with TRBD2 identical over 8 bases. CDR3 length equals 16 residues. The V gene end was trimmed by 0 bases and the J gene end by 2 bases; junction bases not matched to a gene: 6. Germline V gives CDR1 MNHEY, CDR2 SVGEGT. The CDR3 reads CASSYSSGGGTYEQYF. CDR3 DNA: TGTGCCAGCAGTTACTCTTCGGGAGGGGGTACCTACGAGCAGTACTTC.

This sequence joins TRBV4-3 and TRBJ2-7; possibly TRBD2 for D (6 bases). The CDR3 has 17 residues. The V gene lost 0 bases and the J gene lost 3 bases, with 18 bases spanning the gap. In germline, CDR1 is LGHNA, CDR2 YSLEER. Here the CDR3 DNA reads TGCGCCAGCAGCCAAGAGGCGGGACCCAGGTATAGCTACGAGCAGTACTTC. Amino acid sequence: CASSQEAGPRYSYEQYF.

The chain's CDR3 is CASSHASGRMASLDGYTF. The CDR3 DNA sequence: TGCGCCAGCAGCCATGCTTCGGGACGGATGGCGAGCCTGGATGGCTACACCTTC. The chain is built from TRBV4-1 and TRBJ1-2; D possibly corresponds to TRBD1 (5 bases). Trimming took 3 bases from V and 6 from J, leaving 26 bases between them. The CDR3 covers 18 residues. Germline CDR1 and CDR2: MGHRA and YSYEKL.

The gene calls are TRBV6-5 and TRBJ2-7; no reliable D call. The last part of the DNA fits TRBJ2-5 better; the J call may be wrong. Germline V CDR1 and CDR2: MNHEY, SVGAGI. CDR3 length: 13 residues. DNA for the CDR3: TGTGCCAGCATTAATGACCTGGGGAAGACCCAGTACTTC. Protein sequence: CASINDLGKTQYF.

This clonotype was seen a few times. The chain employs TRBV7-2 and TRBJ2-5; D call uncertain. CDR1 is SGHTA and CDR2 is FQGNSA in the germline V gene. The CDR3 spans 14 residues. V was trimmed by 5 bases and J by 5 bases, leaving 15 bases between them. In nucleotides, the CDR3 is TGTGCCAGCAGCCTGGATAATATACGGGAGACCCAGTACTTC. Its protein is CASSLDNIRETQYF.

This clonotype was counted only a few times. This chain links TRBV20-1 with TRBJ2-7; a possible D gene is TRBD2 (5 bases). Germline loops: CDR1 DFQATT, CDR2 SNEGSKA (reference sequence). The CDR3 spans 13 residues. V was shortened by 5 bases and J by 1 base, with 12 bases between the two germline ends. The CDR3 DNA is TGCAGTGCTCCAAGCGGCTATTCCTACGAGCAGTACTTC. Residues: CSAPSGYSYEQYF.

This clonotype was seen a few times. V is TRBV20-1 and J is TRBJ1-5; D ambiguous. Germline V CDR1 and CDR2: DFQATT, SNEGSKA (reference sequence). Trimming shortened V by 4 bases and J by 8 bases, and 12 bases separated the two germline ends. This CDR3 is 12 amino acids long. CDR3 coding DNA: TGCAGTGCTACCTCCACCGGAGAGCCCCAGCATTTT. It is translated as CSATSTGEPQHF.

The chain has TRBV9 and TRBJ2-3; TRBD1 or TRBD2 may be the D gene (6 bases each). Germline CDR1 and CDR2: SGDLS and YYNGEE. This CDR3 region has 16 residues. The V and J ends lost 1 base and 6 bases respectively, with 18 bases between them. The CDR3 DNA follows: TGTGCCAGCAGCGTAAGGGGGGTCCCACGGGTGGATACGCAGTATTTT. Translation: CASSVRGVPRVDTQYF.

This clonotype was observed a handful of times. The V and J genes are TRBV28 and TRBJ2-5; 9 bases are a match to TRBD1. This CDR3 has 15 residues. CDR1 is MDHEN, CDR2 SYDVKM, per germline. Germline trimming cut 5 bases from V and 5 bases from J; bases unmatched to any gene: 9. The CDR3 region is CASSVPGTGRETQYF. The CDR3 nucleotides read TGTGCCAGCAGTGTCCCTGGGACAGGGCGGGAGACCCAGTACTTC.